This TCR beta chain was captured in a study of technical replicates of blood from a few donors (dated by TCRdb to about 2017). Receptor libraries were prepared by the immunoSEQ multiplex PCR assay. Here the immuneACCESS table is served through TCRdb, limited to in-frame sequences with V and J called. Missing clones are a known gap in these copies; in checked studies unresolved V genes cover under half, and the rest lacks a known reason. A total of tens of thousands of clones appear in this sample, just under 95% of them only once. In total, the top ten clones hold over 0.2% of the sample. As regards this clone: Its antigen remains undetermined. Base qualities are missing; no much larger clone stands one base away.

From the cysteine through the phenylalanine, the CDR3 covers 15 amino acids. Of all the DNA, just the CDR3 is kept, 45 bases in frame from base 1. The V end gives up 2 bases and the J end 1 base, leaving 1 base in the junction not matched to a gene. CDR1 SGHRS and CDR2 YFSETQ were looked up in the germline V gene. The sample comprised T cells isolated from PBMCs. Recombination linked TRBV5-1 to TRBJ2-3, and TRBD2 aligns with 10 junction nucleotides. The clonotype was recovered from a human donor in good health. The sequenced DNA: TGCGCCAGCAGCTTAGGACTAGCGGGCACAGATACGCAGTATTTT. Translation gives CASSLGLAGTDTQYF.